This TCR beta chain was recovered during a study of blood T cell repertoires in COVID-19 (TCRdb year 2020). With respect to the entire study: Collaborator samples came from the United States, Italy and Spain and covered acute and convalescent phases of COVID-19. The repertoires were made available in a free public database intended to serve as a resource for research on the immune response to SARS-CoV-2. Subjects who had been exposed to COVID-19, were actively infected with it, or had recovered from it provided the deeply sampled blood TCRbeta repertoires that made up the dataset. The material from the prospective study consisted of cDNA or gDNA derived from T cells, B-cell-depleted T cells, or PBMCs. Nearly every sample came with metadata listing a de-identified subject ID, COVID-19 status, age in years and sex. Where available, HLA class I and class II types were taken from metadata supplied by the sample provider and were not determined by assay-based typing. Samples were obtained from the ongoing ImmuneRACE study (first 160 participants) and from 1,000 to 1,500 subjects provided by 6 global collaborators.

The collaborating institutions used their own protocols to collect whole blood in K2EDTA tubes. For TCRbeta analysis, collaborators shipped samples in one of three forms: frozen whole blood, isolated PBMCs, or DNA extracted from either of those sample types. TCRbeta CDR3 regions were amplified from genomic DNA by means of the immunoSEQ Assay, a bias-controlled multiplex PCR. In the authors' own workflow: Nucleated cell counts per sample were estimated from amplification of reference gene primers within the assay. To quantify the absolute abundance of each unique TCRbeta CDR3 rearrangement, sequence reads were collapsed and filtered. For each sample, productive Simpson clonality was calculated as the square root of Simpson's diversity index over productive rearrangements. TCRdb holds this immuneACCESS table with in-frame rearrangements only. Some clones are missing; in checked studies, unresolved V genes explain under half, and the rest has no known cause. Clone size and V and J calls were adopted from that table, with D and trimming inferred from the DNA. The sample yields around 250,000 clones; around four fifths were counted once. The ten most abundant clones make up approximately 5.3% of the sample.

Findings and caveats that apply to the study as a whole: How much clinical and demographic metadata was included differed by source and by participant, and the metadata was provided uncurated.

This clone was counted a few times. This receptor's antigen is unknown. No clone much larger than this one lies a single base away; base qualities are absent. This sample also contains other DNA sequences that code for the same CDR3. V ends up 6 bases short and J 8 bases short, with an unmatched junction base count of 4. The germline V gene (reference sequence) specifies WNHNN as CDR1 and SYGVQD as CDR2. Including the terminal cysteine and phenylalanine, the CDR3 comprises 12 residues. Only the CDR3 part of the read is kept: 36 bases, read in frame from the first base. The chain is encoded by TRBV10-1 joined to TRBJ2-1; 7 of the junction bases match TRBD1. The receptor was isolated from a man at least 80 years old with acute or convalescent COVID-19. What was sequenced was peripheral blood. CDR3 loop: CASSATGYEQFF. The sequence in DNA is TGCGCCAGCAGCGCGACAGGGTATGAGCAGTTCTTC.